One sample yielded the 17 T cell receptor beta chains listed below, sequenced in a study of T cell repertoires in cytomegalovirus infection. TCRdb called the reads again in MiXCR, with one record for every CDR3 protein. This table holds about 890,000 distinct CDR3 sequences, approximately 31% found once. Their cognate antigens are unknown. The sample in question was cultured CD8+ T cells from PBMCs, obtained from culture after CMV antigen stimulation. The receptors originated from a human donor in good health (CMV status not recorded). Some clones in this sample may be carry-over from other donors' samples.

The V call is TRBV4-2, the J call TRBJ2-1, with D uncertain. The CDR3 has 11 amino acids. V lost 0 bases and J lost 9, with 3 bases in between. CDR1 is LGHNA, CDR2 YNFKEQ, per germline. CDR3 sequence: CASSQDSEQFF. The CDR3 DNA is TGTGCCAGCAGCCAAGATAGTGAGCAGTTCTTC.

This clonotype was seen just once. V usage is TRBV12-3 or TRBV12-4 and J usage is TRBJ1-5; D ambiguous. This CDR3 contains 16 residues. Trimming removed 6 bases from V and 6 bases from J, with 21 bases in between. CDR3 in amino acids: CASSPPVREGSQPQHF. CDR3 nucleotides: TGTGCCAGCAGCCCTCCTGTAAGGGAAGGGAGTCAGCCCCAGCATTTT.

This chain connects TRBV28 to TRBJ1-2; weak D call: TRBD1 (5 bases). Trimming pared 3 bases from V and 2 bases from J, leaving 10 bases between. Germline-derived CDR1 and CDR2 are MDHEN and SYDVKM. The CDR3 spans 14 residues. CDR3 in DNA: TGTGCCAGCAGTTTTCCAGGGAGCAACTATGGCTACACCTTC. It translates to CASSFPGSNYGYTF.

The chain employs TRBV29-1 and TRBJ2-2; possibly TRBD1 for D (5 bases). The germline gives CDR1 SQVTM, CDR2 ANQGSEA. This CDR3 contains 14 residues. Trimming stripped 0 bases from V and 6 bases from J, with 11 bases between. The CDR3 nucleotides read TGCAGCGTTGAAGATTTAGGGGAATCCGGGGAGCTGTTTTTT. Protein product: CSVEDLGESGELFF.

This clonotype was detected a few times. CDR3 sequence reads: CASSSWSDTRSYEQYF. DNA of the CDR3: TGTGCCAGCAGCTCCTGGAGTGACACCAGGTCCTACGAGCAGTACTTC. The V gene is TRBV7-9, the J gene TRBJ2-7, with D uncertain. Looked up from germline, CDR1 is SEHNR and CDR2 is FQNEAQ (reference sequence). The CDR3 covers 16 residues. V gave up 4 bases and J gave up 1 base, with 17 bases separating them.

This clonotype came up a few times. For the CDR3, the DNA is TGTGCCAGCAGTTATGATCTAGCCAAGAACTACGAGCAGTACGTC. Translating gives CASSYDLAKNYEQYV. The chain carries TRBV6-2 or TRBV6-3 and TRBJ2-7, with a possible D match to TRBD2 (5 bases). Between the trimmed V and J ends, which lost 3 bases and 3 bases, there was a span of 15 bases. In germline, CDR1 is MNHEY, CDR2 SVGEGT. CDR3 length: 15 amino acids.

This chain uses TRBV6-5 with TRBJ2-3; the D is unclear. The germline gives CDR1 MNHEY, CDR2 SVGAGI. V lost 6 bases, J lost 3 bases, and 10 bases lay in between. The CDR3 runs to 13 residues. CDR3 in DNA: TGTGCCAGCAGAATCTCCAGGACAGATACGCAGTATTTT. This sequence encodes CASRISRTDTQYF.

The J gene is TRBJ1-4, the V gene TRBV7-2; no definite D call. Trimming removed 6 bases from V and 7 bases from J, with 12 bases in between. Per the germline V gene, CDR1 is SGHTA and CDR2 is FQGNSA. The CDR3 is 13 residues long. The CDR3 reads CASREGVGEKLFF. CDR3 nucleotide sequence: TGTGCCAGCAGGGAGGGCGTGGGTGAAAAACTGTTTTTT.

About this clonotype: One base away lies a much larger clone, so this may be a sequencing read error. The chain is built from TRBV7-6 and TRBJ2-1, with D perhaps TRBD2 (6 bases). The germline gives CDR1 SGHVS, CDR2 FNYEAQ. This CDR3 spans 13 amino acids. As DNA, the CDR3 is TGTGTCAGCGCGGTGGGGGGTAGCAATGAGCAGTTCTTC. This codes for CVSAVGGSNEQFF.

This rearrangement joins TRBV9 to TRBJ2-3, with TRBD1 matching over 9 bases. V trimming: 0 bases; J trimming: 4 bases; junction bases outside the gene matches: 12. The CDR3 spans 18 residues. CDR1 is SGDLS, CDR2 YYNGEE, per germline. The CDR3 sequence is CASSVERRDRDYSDTQYF. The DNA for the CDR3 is TGTGCCAGCAGCGTAGAAAGGAGGGACAGGGATTATTCAGATACGCAGTATTTT.

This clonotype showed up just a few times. The CDR3 DNA sequence: TGTGCCAGCAGCCCGCCGGGATATAACGAGCAGTACTTC. Translated, it gives CASSPPGYNEQYF. V and J are TRBV7-9 and TRBJ2-7, with D possibly being TRBD2 (5 bases). Deletions cut 5 bases from V and 5 bases from J, with 13 bases between. CDR3 length: 13 residues. CDR1 SEHNR and CDR2 FQNEAQ come from the germline V gene (reference sequence).

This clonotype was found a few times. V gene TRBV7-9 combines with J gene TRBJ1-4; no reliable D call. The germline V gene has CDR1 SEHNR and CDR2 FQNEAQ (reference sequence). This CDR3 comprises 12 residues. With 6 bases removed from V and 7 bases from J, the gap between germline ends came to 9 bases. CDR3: CASREESEKLFF. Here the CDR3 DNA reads TGTGCCAGCAGGGAGGAGAGTGAAAAACTGTTTTTT.

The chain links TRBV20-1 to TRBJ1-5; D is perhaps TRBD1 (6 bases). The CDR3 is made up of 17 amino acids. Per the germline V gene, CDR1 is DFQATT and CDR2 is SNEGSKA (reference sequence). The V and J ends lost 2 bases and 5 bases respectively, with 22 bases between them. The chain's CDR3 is CSARSKGGAQTYQPQHF. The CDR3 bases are TGCAGTGCTAGATCCAAAGGGGGGGCGCAAACCTATCAGCCCCAGCATTTT.

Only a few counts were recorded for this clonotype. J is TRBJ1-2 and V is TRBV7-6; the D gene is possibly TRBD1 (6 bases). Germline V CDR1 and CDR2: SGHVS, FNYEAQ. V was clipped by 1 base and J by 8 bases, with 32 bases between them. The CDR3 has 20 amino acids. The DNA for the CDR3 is TGTGCCAGCAGCTTAGATATTCTTGGCGGGGGCCGGCCTACGTGGGTCGGCTACACCTTC. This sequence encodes CASSLDILGGGRPTWVGYTF. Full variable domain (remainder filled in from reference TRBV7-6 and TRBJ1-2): GAGVSQSPRYKVTKRGQDVALRCDPISGHVSLYWYRQALGQGPEFLTYFNYEAQQDKSGLPNDRFSAERPEGSISTLTIQRTEQRDSAMYRCASSLDILGGGRPTWVGYTFGSGTRLTVV.

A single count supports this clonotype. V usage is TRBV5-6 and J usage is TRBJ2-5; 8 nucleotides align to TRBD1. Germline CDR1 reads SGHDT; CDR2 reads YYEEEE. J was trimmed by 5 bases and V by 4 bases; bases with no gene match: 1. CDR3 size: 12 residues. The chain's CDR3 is CASSGDRETQYF. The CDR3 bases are TGTGCCAGCAGCGGGGACAGGGAGACCCAGTACTTC.

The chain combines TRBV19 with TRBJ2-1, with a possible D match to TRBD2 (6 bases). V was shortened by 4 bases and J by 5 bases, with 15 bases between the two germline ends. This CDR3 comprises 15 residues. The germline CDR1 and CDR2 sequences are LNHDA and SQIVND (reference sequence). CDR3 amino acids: CASSTRPGVNNEQFF. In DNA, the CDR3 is TGTGCCAGTAGTACCCGACCGGGGGTCAACAATGAGCAGTTCTTC. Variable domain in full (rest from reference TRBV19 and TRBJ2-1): DGGITQSPKYLFRKEGQNVTLSCEQNLNHDAMYWYRQDPGQGLRLIYYSQIVNDFQKGDIAEGYSVSREKKESFPLTVTSAQKNPTAFYLCASSTRPGVNNEQFFGPGTRLTVL.

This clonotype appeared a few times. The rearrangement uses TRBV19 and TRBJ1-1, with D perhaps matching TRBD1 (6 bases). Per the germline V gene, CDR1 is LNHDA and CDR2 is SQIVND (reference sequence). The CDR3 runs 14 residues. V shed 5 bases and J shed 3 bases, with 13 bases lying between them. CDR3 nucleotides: TGTGCCAGTAGTGCCACACAGGGTTACACTGAAGCTTTCTTT. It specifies CASSATQGYTEAFF.